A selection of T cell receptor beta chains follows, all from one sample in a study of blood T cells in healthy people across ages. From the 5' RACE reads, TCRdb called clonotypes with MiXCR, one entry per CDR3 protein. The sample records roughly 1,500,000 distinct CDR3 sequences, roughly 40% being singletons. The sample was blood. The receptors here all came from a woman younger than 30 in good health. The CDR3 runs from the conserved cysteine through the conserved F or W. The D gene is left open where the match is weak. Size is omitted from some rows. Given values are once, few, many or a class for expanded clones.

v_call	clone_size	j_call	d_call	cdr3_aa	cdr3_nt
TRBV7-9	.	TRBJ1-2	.	CASSLTTKQGVDGYTF	TGTGCCAGCAGCTTAACCACAAAACAGGGAGTTGATGGCTACACCTTC
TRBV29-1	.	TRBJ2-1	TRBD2	CSVEPFTSGSSHNEQFF	TGCAGCGTTGAACCATTCACTAGCGGGAGTAGCCACAATGAGCAGTTCTTC
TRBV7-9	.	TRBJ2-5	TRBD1	CASSPPGQGEETQYF	TGTGCCAGCAGCCCCCCGGGACAGGGGGAAGAGACCCAGTACTTC
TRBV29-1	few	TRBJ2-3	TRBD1	CSVRKTGGTDTQYF	TGCAGCGTTCGGAAGACAGGGGGCACAGATACGCAGTATTTT
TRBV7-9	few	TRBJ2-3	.	CASSSGSPDTQYF	TGTGCCAGCAGCTCAGGGTCTCCAGATACGCAGTATTTT
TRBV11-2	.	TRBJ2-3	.	CASSPTREGSTDTQYF	TGTGCCAGCAGCCCTACCCGAGAGGGATCGACAGATACGCAGTATTTT
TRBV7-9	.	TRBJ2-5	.	CASSAYGVRETQYF	TGTGCCAGCAGCGCGTACGGGGTTCGGGAGACCCAGTACTTC
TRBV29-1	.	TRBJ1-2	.	CSVDGQPGYTF	TGCAGCGTTGACGGACAGCCGGGCTACACCTTC
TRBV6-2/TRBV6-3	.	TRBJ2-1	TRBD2	CASSPGGAGNNEQFF	TGTGCCAGCAGCCCCGGGGGGGCGGGCAACAATGAGCAGTTCTTC
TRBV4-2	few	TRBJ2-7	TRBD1	CASSQDRTGVYEQYF	TGTGCCAGCAGCCAAGACAGGACAGGGGTTTACGAGCAGTACTTC
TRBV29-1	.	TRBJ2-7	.	CSVPLRGAVGDEQYF	TGCAGCGTACCCCTTAGGGGGGCCGTTGGTGATGAGCAGTACTTC
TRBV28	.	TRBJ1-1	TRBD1	CASTITGGTEAFF	TGTGCCAGCACCATCACAGGGGGCACTGAAGCTTTCTTT
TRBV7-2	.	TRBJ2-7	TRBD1	CASSLRGRNEDEQYF	TGTGCCAGCAGCCTCAGGGGGCGCAATGAGGACGAGCAGTACTTC
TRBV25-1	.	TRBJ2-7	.	CASSFTIGNEQYF	TGTGCCAGCAGCTTCACTATAGGTAACGAGCAGTACTTC
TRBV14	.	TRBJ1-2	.	CASSQSGPGYTF	TGTGCCAGCAGCCAAAGCGGGCCTGGCTACACCTTC
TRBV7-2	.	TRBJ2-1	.	CASRTGTGPNEQFF	TGTGCCAGCAGAACCGGGACTGGCCCAAATGAGCAGTTCTTC
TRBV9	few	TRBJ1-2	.	CASSVVSGDGHTF	TGTGCCAGCAGCGTAGTTTCAGGGGATGGCCACACCTTC
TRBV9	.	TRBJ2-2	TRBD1	CASSARDREAGELFF	TGTGCCAGCAGCGCAAGGGACAGGGAGGCCGGGGAGCTGTTTTTT
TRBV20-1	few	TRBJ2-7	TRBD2	CSAGGTSAYEQYF	TGCAGTGCTGGTGGGACTAGCGCTTACGAGCAGTACTTC
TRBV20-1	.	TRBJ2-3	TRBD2	CSATRSSGTGDTQYF	TGCAGTGCCACCCGGTCTAGCGGGACTGGAGATACGCAGTATTTT
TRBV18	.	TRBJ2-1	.	CASSLLAPPKGEQFF	TGTGCCAGCTCCCTACTAGCCCCACCTAAGGGGGAGCAGTTCTTC
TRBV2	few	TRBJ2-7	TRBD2	CASSGLAGERAYEQYF	TGTGCCAGCAGTGGACTAGCGGGAGAACGGGCCTACGAGCAGTACTTC
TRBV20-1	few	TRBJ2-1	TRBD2	CSARGLHGGGNEQFF	TGCAGTGCTAGGGGCTTGCATGGCGGGGGCAATGAGCAGTTCTTC
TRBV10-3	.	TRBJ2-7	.	CAISIQGGLNEQYF	TGTGCCATCAGTATACAGGGAGGTCTCAACGAGCAGTACTTC
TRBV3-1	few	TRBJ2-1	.	CASSQNLGGADNEQFF	TGTGCCAGCAGCCAAAACTTGGGCGGGGCGGACAATGAGCAGTTCTTC
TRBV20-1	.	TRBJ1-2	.	CSVPELGPANYGYTF	TGCAGTGTCCCGGAGTTAGGCCCGGCTAACTATGGCTACACCTTC
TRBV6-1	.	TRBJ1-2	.	CASEDPGEDGYTF	TGTGCCAGCGAGGATCCGGGTGAAGATGGCTACACCTTC
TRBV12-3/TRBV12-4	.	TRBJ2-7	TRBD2	CATSSGGLADEQYF	TGTGCCACCTCCTCCGGCGGACTAGCGGACGAGCAGTACTTC
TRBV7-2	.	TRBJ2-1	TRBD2	CASSLVPSGRHEQFF	TGTGCCAGCAGCTTAGTGCCTAGCGGGAGGCATGAGCAGTTCTTC
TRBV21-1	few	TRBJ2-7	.	CASSPLGQGSYEQYF	TGTGCCAGCAGCCCTTTGGGACAGGGGTCCTACGAGCAGTACTTC
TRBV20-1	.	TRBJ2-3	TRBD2	CSAERTSGGTDTQYF	TGCAGTGCTGAGCGGACTAGCGGGGGCACAGATACGCAGTATTTT
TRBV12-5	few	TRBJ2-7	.	CASGSPDGYEQYF	TGTGCTAGTGGTAGCCCCGACGGCTACGAGCAGTACTTC
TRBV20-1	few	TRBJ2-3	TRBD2	CSVLAGGPQAQYF	TGCAGCGTACTAGCGGGGGGGCCACAAGCGCAGTATTTT
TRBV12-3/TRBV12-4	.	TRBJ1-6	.	CASSPPGTTSSYNSPLHF	TGTGCCAGCAGTCCCCCCGGGACCACCAGCTCCTATAATTCACCCCTCCACTTT
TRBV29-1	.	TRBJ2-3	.	CSVPMTRATDTQYF	TGCAGCGTCCCCATGACTAGAGCCACAGATACGCAGTATTTT
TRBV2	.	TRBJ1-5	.	CASSERRGQPQHF	TGTGCCAGCAGTGAACGGAGGGGGCAGCCCCAGCATTTT
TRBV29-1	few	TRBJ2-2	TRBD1	CSVEDRQGLGELFF	TGCAGCGTTGAAGATCGACAGGGTCTCGGGGAGCTGTTTTTT
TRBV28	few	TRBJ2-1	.	CASRPAGENEQFF	TGTGCCAGCAGGCCTGCAGGGGAGAATGAGCAGTTCTTC
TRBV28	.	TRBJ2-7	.	CASSLVGGGQYF	TGTGCCAGCAGTTTAGTGGGGGGAGGCCAGTACTTC
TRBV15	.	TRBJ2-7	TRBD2	CATSGASGSANEQYF	TGTGCCACCAGCGGGGCTAGCGGGAGCGCCAACGAGCAGTACTTC
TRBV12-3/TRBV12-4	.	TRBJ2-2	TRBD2	CASIMVAGTGELFF	TGTGCCAGCATAATGGTAGCGGGGACCGGGGAGCTGTTTTTT
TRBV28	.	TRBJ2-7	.	CASNPHRDLLPEQYF	TGTGCCAGCAATCCACACCGGGACCTCCTTCCCGAGCAGTACTTC
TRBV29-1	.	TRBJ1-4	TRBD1	CSVAYRGNEKLFF	TGCAGCGTTGCCTACAGGGGGAATGAAAAACTGTTTTTT
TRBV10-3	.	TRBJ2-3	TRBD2	CAISLAGGTDTQYF	TGTGCCATCAGCCTAGCGGGAGGGACAGATACGCAGTATTTT
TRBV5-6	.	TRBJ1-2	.	CASSLTGEGQYGYTF	TGTGCCAGCAGCTTGACGGGGGAAGGTCAATATGGCTACACCTTC
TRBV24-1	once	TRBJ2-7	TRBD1	CATSARDRPYEQYF	TGTGCCACCAGTGCCCGGGACAGGCCCTACGAGCAGTACTTC
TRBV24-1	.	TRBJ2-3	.	CATSEPGPSDTQYF	TGTGCCACCAGTGAGCCCGGACCATCAGATACGCAGTATTTT
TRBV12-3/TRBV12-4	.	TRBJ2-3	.	CASSPALTSKSADTQYF	TGTGCCAGCAGTCCCGCCCTGACTAGTAAGAGCGCAGATACGCAGTATTTT
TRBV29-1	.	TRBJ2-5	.	CSVMVPGVVETQYF	TGCAGCGTGATGGTTCCGGGAGTGGTGGAGACCCAGTACTTC
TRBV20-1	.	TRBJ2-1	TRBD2	CSARDLTSGGRAYNEQFF	TGCAGTGCTAGAGACTTGACTAGCGGGGGTCGAGCCTACAATGAGCAGTTCTTC
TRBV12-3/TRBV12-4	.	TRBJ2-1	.	CASSVKGYNEQFF	TGTGCCAGCAGTGTGAAGGGGTACAATGAGCAGTTCTTC
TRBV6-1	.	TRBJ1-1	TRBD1	CASSVRARGENTEAFF	TGTGCCAGCAGTGTACGGGCCAGGGGGGAGAACACTGAAGCTTTCTTT
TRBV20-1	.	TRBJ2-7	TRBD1	CSAGGTGAYEQYF	TGCAGTGCGGGTGGGACAGGGGCCTACGAGCAGTACTTC
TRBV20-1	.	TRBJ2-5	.	CSASPLGPQETQYF	TGCAGTGCGTCCCCATTGGGGCCCCAGGAGACCCAGTACTTC
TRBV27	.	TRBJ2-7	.	CANSSLKSYEQYF	TGTGCCAACAGCTCCTTAAAATCCTACGAGCAGTACTTC
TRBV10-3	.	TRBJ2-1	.	CAILTGSNEQFF	TGTGCCATTTTAACAGGGTCAAATGAGCAGTTCTTC
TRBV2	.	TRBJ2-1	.	CASTLSGAVSYNEQFF	TGTGCCAGCACCCTATCTGGGGCCGTCTCCTACAATGAGCAGTTCTTC
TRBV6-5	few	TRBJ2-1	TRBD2	CASRLSGRVNEQFF	TGTGCCAGCAGACTTAGCGGGAGGGTCAATGAGCAGTTCTTC
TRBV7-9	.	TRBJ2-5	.	CASSLAERDQETQYF	TGTGCCAGCAGCTTAGCTGAACGGGACCAAGAGACCCAGTACTTC